This TCR beta chain was sequenced for a study of a mutant IDH1 vaccine in newly diagnosed glioma. For the study at large: Vaccine administration was initiated 4-6 weeks following radiotherapy alone, or with temozolomide cycles. Every participant had undergone radiotherapy, temozolomide, or both before, and most underwent both. Visits designated V12 and V13 were conducted at weeks 35 and 47, respectively. Regarding the study as a whole: Pseudoprogression appears to have had no connection to changes in top peripheral T cell clonotypes.

Time point denoted: week 35, safety follow-up. Vaccine doses each comprised 300 ug of mutant IDH1 20-mer peptide, with topical imiquimod. Details on this clone: Its antigen is not known.

Only in-frame clones appear in the TCRdb table, and some are missing; sequencing was by immunoSEQ multiplex PCR. The profile shows around 60,000 clones, 75% to 85% of them singletons. V lost 3 bases and J lost 4; bases outside the gene matches: 4. The CDR3 is 15 residues long. Germline V lookup: CDR1 SEHNR, CDR2 FQNEAQ (reference sequence). The specimen comprised PBMCs, sampled from a glioma patient whose treatment included an IDH1 peptide vaccine. V usage is TRBV7-9 and J usage is TRBJ2-7, with 12 bases that match TRBD2. This TCR derives from a man aged 40-49 years with glioma. CDR3 loop: CASSLGLAGVYEQYF. The CDR3 DNA is TGTGCCAGCAGCTTGGGACTAGCGGGCGTTTACGAGCAGTACTTC.